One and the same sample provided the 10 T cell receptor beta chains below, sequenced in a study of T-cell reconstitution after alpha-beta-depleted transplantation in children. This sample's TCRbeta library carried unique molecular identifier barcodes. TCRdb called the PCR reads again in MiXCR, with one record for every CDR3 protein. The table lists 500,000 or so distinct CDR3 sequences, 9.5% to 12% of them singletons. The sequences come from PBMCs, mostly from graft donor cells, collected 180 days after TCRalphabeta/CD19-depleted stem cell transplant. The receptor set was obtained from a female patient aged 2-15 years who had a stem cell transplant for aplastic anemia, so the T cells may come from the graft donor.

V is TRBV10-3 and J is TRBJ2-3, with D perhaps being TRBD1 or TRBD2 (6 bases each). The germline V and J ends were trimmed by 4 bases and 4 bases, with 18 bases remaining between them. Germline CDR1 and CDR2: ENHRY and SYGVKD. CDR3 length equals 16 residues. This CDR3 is CAISGGGTSPSDTQYF. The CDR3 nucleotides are TGTGCCATCAGTGGAGGCGGGACATCTCCCTCAGATACGCAGTATTTT.

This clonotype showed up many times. In DNA, the CDR3 is TGCAGCGCCACGTCCCATGAGCAGTTCTTC. This translates into CSATSHEQFF. The chain couples TRBV29-1 to TRBJ2-1, with D unresolved. This CDR3 contains 10 residues. V dropped 7 bases and J dropped 8 bases, with 9 bases sitting between them. CDR1 and CDR2 (germline): SQVTM, ANQGSEA.

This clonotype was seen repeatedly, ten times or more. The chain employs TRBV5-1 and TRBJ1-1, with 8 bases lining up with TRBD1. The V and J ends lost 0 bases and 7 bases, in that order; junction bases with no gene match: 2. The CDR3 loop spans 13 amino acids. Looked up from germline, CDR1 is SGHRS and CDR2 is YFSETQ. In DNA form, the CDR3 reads TGCGCCAGCAGCTTGGGTGACAGGGGTGAAGCTTTCTTT. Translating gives CASSLGDRGEAFF. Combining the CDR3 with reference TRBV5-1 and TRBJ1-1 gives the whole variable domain KAGVTQTPRYLIKTRGQQVTLSCSPISGHRSVSWYQQTPGQGLQFLFEYFSETQRNKGNFPGRFSGRQFSNSRSEMNVSTLELGDSALYLCASSLGDRGEAFFGQGTRLTVV.

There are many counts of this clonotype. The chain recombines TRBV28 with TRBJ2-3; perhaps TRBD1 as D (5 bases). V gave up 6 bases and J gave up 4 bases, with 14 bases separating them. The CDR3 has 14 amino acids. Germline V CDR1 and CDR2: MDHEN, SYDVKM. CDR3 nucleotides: TGTGCCAGCAGCAGTCAGGGTGGGGCAGATACGCAGTATTTT. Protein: CASSSQGGADTQYF.

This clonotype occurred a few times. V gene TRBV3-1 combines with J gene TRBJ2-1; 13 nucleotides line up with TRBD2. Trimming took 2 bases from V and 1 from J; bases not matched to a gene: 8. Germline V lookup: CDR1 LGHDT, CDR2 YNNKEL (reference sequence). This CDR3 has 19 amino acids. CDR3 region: CASSQQGLAGVRSYNEQFF. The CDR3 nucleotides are TGTGCCAGCAGCCAACAAGGACTAGCGGGAGTTAGATCCTACAATGAGCAGTTCTTC.

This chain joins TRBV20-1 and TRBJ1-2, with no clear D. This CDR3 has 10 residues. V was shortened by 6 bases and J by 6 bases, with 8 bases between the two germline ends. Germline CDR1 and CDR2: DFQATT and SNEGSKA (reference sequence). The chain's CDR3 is CSAMTHGYTF. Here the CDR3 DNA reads TGCAGTGCCATGACCCATGGCTACACCTTC.

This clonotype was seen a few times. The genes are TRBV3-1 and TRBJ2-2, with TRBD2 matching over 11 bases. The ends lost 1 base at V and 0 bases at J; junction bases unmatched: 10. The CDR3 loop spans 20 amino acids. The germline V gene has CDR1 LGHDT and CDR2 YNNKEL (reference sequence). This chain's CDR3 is CASSQGFRLAGTANTGELFF. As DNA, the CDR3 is TGTGCCAGCAGCCAAGGGTTCCGACTAGCGGGAACAGCGAACACCGGGGAGCTGTTTTTT.

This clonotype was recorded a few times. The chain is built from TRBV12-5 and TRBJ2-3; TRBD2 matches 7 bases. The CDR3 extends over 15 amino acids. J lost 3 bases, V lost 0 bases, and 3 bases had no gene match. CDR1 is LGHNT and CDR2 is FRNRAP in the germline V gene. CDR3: CASGLVRLATDTQYF. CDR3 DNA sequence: TGTGCTAGTGGTTTGGTACGACTAGCAACAGATACGCAGTATTTT.

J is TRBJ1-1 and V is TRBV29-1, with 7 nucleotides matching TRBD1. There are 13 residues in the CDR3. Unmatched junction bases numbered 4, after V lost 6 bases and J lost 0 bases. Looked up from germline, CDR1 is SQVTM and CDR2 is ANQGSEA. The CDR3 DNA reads TGCAGCGTGGGGGGACAGTTGAACACTGAAGCTTTCTTT. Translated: CSVGGQLNTEAFF.

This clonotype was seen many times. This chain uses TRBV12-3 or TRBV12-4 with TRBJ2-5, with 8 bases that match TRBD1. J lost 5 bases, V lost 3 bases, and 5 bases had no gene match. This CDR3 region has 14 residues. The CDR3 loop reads CASSFIDRGETQYF. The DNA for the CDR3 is TGTGCCAGCAGTTTCATAGACAGGGGTGAGACCCAGTACTTC.